Following are 32 T cell receptor beta chains from one sample sequenced in a study of cytomegalovirus exposure and HLA in healthy donors listed by TCRdb under 2017. The protocol used for the library was the immunoSEQ multiplex PCR assay. A mixture of 60 forward primers for TCR Vbeta segments and 13 reverse primers for TCR Jbeta segments was used in the multiplex PCR. TCRdb took over this immuneACCESS table, retaining in-frame rearrangements with V and J assigned. Such tables are incomplete; in checked studies, under half of the missing clones stem from an unresolved V gene, and the remainder is unexplained. A total of about 140,000 clones appear in this sample, around 82% of them only once. Around 2.4% of the sample is taken by the ten largest. The specimen sequenced was PBMCs. Receptors were obtained from a man in his forties or fifties in good health and CMV-seronegative.

The gene calls are TRBV5-1 and TRBJ2-7, with D perhaps matching TRBD1 (6 bases). V was clipped by 4 bases and J by 5 bases, with 22 bases between them. In germline, CDR1 is SGHRS, CDR2 YFSETQ. CDR3 length: 16 amino acids. This CDR3 is CASSPRQNRVAHEQYF. The CDR3, as DNA: TGCGCCAGCAGCCCCCGACAAAACAGGGTAGCCCACGAGCAGTACTTC. Combining the CDR3 with reference TRBV5-1 and TRBJ2-7 gives the whole variable domain KAGVTQTPRYLIKTRGQQVTLSCSPISGHRSVSWYQQTPGQGLQFLFEYFSETQRNKGNFPGRFSGRQFSNSRSEMNVSTLELGDSALYLCASSPRQNRVAHEQYFGPGTRLTVT.

The chain recombines TRBV2 with TRBJ1-1; 9 nucleotides line up with TRBD1. The J segment lost 6 bases and the V segment lost 4 bases, leaving 3 bases of the junction unmatched. Germline-derived CDR1 and CDR2 are SNHLY and FYNNEI. The CDR3 consists of 13 residues. The CDR3 protein is CASSVGQGPEAFF. Written as DNA, the CDR3 is TGTGCCAGCAGTGTGGGACAGGGCCCTGAAGCTTTCTTT.

The CDR3 here is CASSLGQGVSGANVLTF. The CDR3 nucleotides are TGTGCCAGCAGCTTAGGGCAGGGGGTTTCTGGGGCCAACGTCCTGACTTTC. The genes are TRBV7-9 and TRBJ2-6; 7 bases fit TRBD1. V shed 1 base, J shed 1 base, and the junction held 4 bases outside the gene matches. In germline, CDR1 is SEHNR, CDR2 FQNEAQ (reference sequence). This CDR3 comprises 17 residues.

The chain carries TRBV6-5 and TRBJ1-3; no firm D call. Trimming cost V 3 bases and J 4 bases, with 13 bases left between them. CDR1 MNHEY and CDR2 SVGAGI come from the germline V gene. There are 15 residues in the CDR3. CDR3 DNA sequence: TGTGCCAGCAGTTATGTGGGAGGGAAAGGAAACACCATATATTTT. Encoded protein: CASSYVGGKGNTIYF.

The V call is TRBV27, the J call TRBJ1-5; the D gene is possibly TRBD1 (6 bases). Germline-derived CDR1 and CDR2 are MNHEY and SMNVEV (reference sequence). V was pared by 6 bases and J by 2 bases, with 14 bases between. There are 15 residues in the CDR3. CDR3 in DNA: TGTGCCAGCAGCCGACAGGTTGGGGGCAATCAGCCCCAGCATTTT. It codes for CASSRQVGGNQPQHF.

The CDR3 reads CASRPGSGANVLTF. The CDR3 DNA reads as TGTGCCAGCAGGCCCGGGTCTGGGGCCAACGTCCTGACTTTC. The V gene is TRBV5-6, the J gene TRBJ2-6; D not resolved. The CDR3 runs to 14 residues. Trimming removed 5 bases from V and 1 base from J, with 7 bases in between. The germline gives CDR1 SGHDT, CDR2 YYEEEE.

The chain recombines TRBV28 with TRBJ1-2; D might be TRBD1 (5 bases). Looked up from germline, CDR1 is MDHEN and CDR2 is SYDVKM. The V end was cut by 8 bases, the J end by 8 bases, with 12 bases between. There are 11 residues in the CDR3. The CDR3 here is CASSQGYGYTF. CDR3 coding DNA: TGTGCCAGCTCCCAGGGTTACGGCTACACCTTC.

The rearrangement joins TRBV9 to TRBJ1-3, with unresolved D. The CDR3 spans 17 residues. V lost 0 bases, J lost 2 bases, and 15 bases lay in between. Germline loops: CDR1 SGDLS, CDR2 YYNGEE. The CDR3 sequence is CASSVDHYSRAGNTIYF. CDR3 DNA: TGTGCCAGCAGCGTAGATCACTACTCGAGGGCTGGAAACACCATATATTTT.

Comments on this clone: At one end the junction does not follow the germline gene, possibly because of a read error. The genes are TRBV7-9 and TRBJ1-1; D unclear. The CDR3 spans 12 residues. Germline values: CDR1 SEHNR, CDR2 FQNEAQ (reference sequence). The CDR3 sequence is CSSSLKYTEAFF. The CDR3 region has the DNA TGTTCCAGCAGCCTAAAATACACTGAAGCTTTCTTT.

The rearrangement uses TRBV10-3 and TRBJ1-1; D remains ambiguous. Germline V gene data show CDR1 as ENHRY and CDR2 as SYGVKD. V was cut by 9 bases and J by 11 bases, with 22 bases left in between. The CDR3 is made up of 13 amino acids. This CDR3 reads CAISTNLGEEAFF. The CDR3 DNA sequence: TGTGCCATTTCGACTAACTTAGGTGAAGAGGCTTTCTTT.

J is TRBJ2-7 and V is TRBV18; D is perhaps TRBD1 (6 bases). V lost 6 bases to trimming and J lost 3 bases, with 15 bases between them. The CDR3 extends over 14 amino acids. Germline V lookup: CDR1 KGHSH, CDR2 LQKENI. CDR3 DNA sequence: TGTGCCAGCTCTCCGGACAGACCAGGCTACGAGCAGTACTTC. Amino acid sequence: CASSPDRPGYEQYF.

This clone occurred a few times. The V call is TRBV7-2, the J call TRBJ2-5; 7 bases are shared with TRBD2. Germline CDR1 SGHTA, CDR2 FQGNSA. Germline trimming cut 2 bases from V and 4 bases from J; bases unmatched to any gene: 10. The CDR3 is made up of 16 amino acids. CDR3 DNA sequence: TGTGCCAGCAGCTTAAATACGATGGGGGGGAGAGAGACCCAGTACTTC. Its translation is CASSLNTMGGRETQYF.

The chain carries TRBV6-1 and TRBJ1-6, with D maybe TRBD1 (5 bases). Germline-derived CDR1 and CDR2 are MNHNS and SASEGT. V lost 6 bases and J 4 bases, leaving 10 bases between the germline ends. The CDR3 contains 14 residues. The CDR3 loop is CASSQGPYNSPLHF. CDR3 bases: TGTGCCAGCAGCCAGGGCCCTTATAATTCACCCCTCCACTTT.

The chain uses TRBV29-1 and TRBJ1-1; 7 bases map to TRBD1. From germline, CDR1 is SQVTM and CDR2 ANQGSEA. Trimming cost V 2 bases and J 4 bases; bases outside gene matches: 7. This CDR3 is built from 14 residues. The CDR3 reads CSVESASGGTEAFF. CDR3 DNA sequence: TGCAGCGTTGAATCCGCGTCAGGGGGCACTGAAGCTTTCTTT.

The rearrangement joins TRBV30 to TRBJ2-5, with D possibly being TRBD2 (5 bases). This CDR3 spans 13 amino acids. Germline V lookup: CDR1 GTSNPN, CDR2 SVGIG (reference sequence). The germline V and J ends were trimmed by 0 bases and 5 bases, with 10 bases remaining between them. In nucleotides, the CDR3 is TGTGCCTGGAGTGTTCTAGCTTTGGAGACCCAGTACTTC. It codes for CAWSVLALETQYF.

This clone was recorded a few times. The CDR3 protein is CAIRGTLNTEAFF. The CDR3 nucleotides read TGTGCCATCAGGGGGACACTCAACACTGAAGCTTTCTTT. The chain recombines TRBV10-3 with TRBJ1-1, with a weak D call TRBD1 (6 bases). This CDR3 comprises 13 residues. From germline, CDR1 is ENHRY and CDR2 SYGVKD. Trimming took 6 bases from V and 2 from J, leaving 10 bases between them.

CDR3 bases: TGTGCCAGCAGCTTATCCCCGGGGTTCTCTGGGGCCAACGTCCTGACTTTC. Translated, it gives CASSLSPGFSGANVLTF. V usage is TRBV7-9 and J usage is TRBJ2-6; possible D gene TRBD2, 5 bases. Germline V lookup: CDR1 SEHNR, CDR2 FQNEAQ (reference sequence). The CDR3 loop spans 17 amino acids. The V and J ends lost 2 bases and 0 bases respectively, with 11 bases between them.

The V call is TRBV4-1, the J call TRBJ2-7, with TRBD1 as a possible D gene (6 bases). The CDR3 is 15 amino acids. V shed 4 bases and J shed 0 bases, with 13 bases lying between them. The germline V gene has CDR1 MGHRA and CDR2 YSYEKL. The CDR3 bases are TGCGCCAGCAGCCTCCTAGTGGGGGCCTCCTACGAGCAGTACTTC. Translating it yields CASSLLVGASYEQYF.

The V and J genes are TRBV18 and TRBJ2-3, with D possibly TRBD1 on 5 matching bases. V lost 3 bases and J 0 bases, leaving 10 bases between the germline ends. CDR1 and CDR2 from the germline V gene are KGHSH and LQKENI. There are 15 residues in the CDR3. CDR3 nucleotides: TGTGCCAGCTCACCGGACACCGTTAGCACAGATACGCAGTATTTT. This gives the protein CASSPDTVSTDTQYF. The entire variable domain, with the rest obtained from reference TRBV18 and TRBJ2-3, is as follows: NAGVMQNPRHLVRRRGQEARLRCSPMKGHSHVYWYRQLPEEGLKFMVYLQKENIIDESGMPKERFSAEFPKEGPSILRIQQVVRGDSAAYFCASSPDTVSTDTQYFGPGTRLTVL.

This clone came up once. V gene TRBV6-5 combines with J gene TRBJ2-5, with 7 bases aligning to TRBD2. The germline V gene has CDR1 MNHEY and CDR2 SVGAGI. Trimming took 2 bases from V and 7 from J; bases not matched to a gene: 13. The CDR3 contains 16 residues. CDR3 in amino acids: CASSYPRDGGEGTQYF. CDR3 in DNA: TGTGCCAGCAGTTACCCGAGAGATGGGGGGGAGGGGACCCAGTACTTC.

A single count supports this clone. V is TRBV11-2 and J is TRBJ2-7, with 8 bases matching TRBD1. This CDR3 region has 16 residues. V trimming: 1 base; J trimming: 0 bases; junction bases outside the gene matches: 5. Germline V CDR1 and CDR2: SGHAT, FQNNGV. The CDR3 spells CASSLVRTGGSYEQYF. The CDR3 coding sequence is TGTGCCAGCAGCTTAGTAAGAACAGGGGGCTCCTACGAGCAGTACTTC.

This sequence joins TRBV29-1 and TRBJ2-5; perhaps TRBD2 as D (5 bases). CDR3 length equals 12 residues. V was clipped by 8 bases and J by 5 bases, with 15 bases between them. Germline values: CDR1 SQVTM, CDR2 ANQGSEA. The CDR3 region is CSCARASETQYF. The CDR3 bases are TGCAGCTGTGCGAGGGCCTCGGAGACCCAGTACTTC.

This clone has only one observation. The chain is built from TRBV19 and TRBJ2-5, with TRBD1 matching over 11 bases. CDR3 length: 14 residues. V lost 6 bases to trimming and J lost 6 bases; unmatched junction nucleotides: 6. CDR1 LNHDA and CDR2 SQIVND come from the germline V gene (reference sequence). The CDR3: CASSTGTGGKTQYF. The CDR3 DNA reads as TGTGCCAGTAGCACCGGGACAGGGGGAAAGACCCAGTACTTC.

The chain combines TRBV5-1 with TRBJ1-4; D ambiguous. V lost 4 bases and J lost 0, with 16 bases in between. This CDR3 has 17 residues. Germline CDR1 reads SGHRS; CDR2 reads YFSETQ. The CDR3 region is CASSLNPREATNEKLFF. DNA of the CDR3: TGCGCCAGCAGCCTGAATCCGCGAGAAGCAACTAATGAAAAACTGTTTTTT.

The chain employs TRBV10-3 and TRBJ2-5; TRBD2 aligns across 15 bases. The trim removed 9 bases at V and 5 bases at J, leaving 7 bases unmatched. CDR3 size: 15 residues. CDR1 is ENHRY and CDR2 is SYGVKD in the germline V gene. DNA of the CDR3: TGTGCCATTGGACTAGCGGGGGGGCCGGGCGAGACCCAGTACTTC. It codes for CAIGLAGGPGETQYF.

J is TRBJ2-2 and V is TRBV9; 13 bases line up with TRBD2. V trimming: 4 bases; J trimming: 5 bases; junction bases outside the gene matches: 8. Germline assignment: CDR1 SGDLS and CDR2 YYNGEE. The CDR3 totals 17 residues. CDR3 sequence reads: CASSPRTSGSGTGELFF. DNA of the CDR3: TGTGCCAGCAGCCCCCGGACTAGCGGGAGCGGTACCGGGGAGCTGTTTTTT.

The chain uses TRBV2 and TRBJ1-2, with D possibly being TRBD1 (6 bases). This CDR3 contains 17 residues. CDR1 is SNHLY, CDR2 FYNNEI, per germline. V gave up 7 bases and J gave up 2 bases, with 23 bases separating them. The CDR3 DNA is TGTGCCAGCACTCAGGGGAGGGGCAGAGTCGAAAACTATGGCTACACCTTC. The encoded protein is CASTQGRGRVENYGYTF.

The chain employs TRBV28 and TRBJ1-5, with 10 bases identical to TRBD1. This CDR3 has 16 residues. Germline V lookup: CDR1 MDHEN, CDR2 SYDVKM. Trimming removed 2 bases from V and 4 bases from J; junction bases left unmatched: 5. The CDR3 region is CASSLVGQGSNQPQHF. For the CDR3, the DNA is TGTGCCAGCAGTTTAGTGGGACAGGGGTCTAATCAGCCCCAGCATTTT.

The V call is TRBV5-4, the J call TRBJ2-5, with D perhaps TRBD2 (6 bases). V was pared by 3 bases and J by 6 bases, with 15 bases between. The CDR3 covers 14 residues. Germline lookup yields CDR1 SGHNT and CDR2 YYREEE (reference sequence). The CDR3 DNA sequence: TGTGCCAGCAGCTGGGGGGACGGATGGAAGACCCAGTACTTC. As protein: CASSWGDGWKTQYF.

This clone appeared a single time. The chain is built from TRBV30 and TRBJ2-7; 7 bases align to TRBD2. The germline V gene encodes CDR1 GTSNPN and CDR2 SVGIG (reference sequence). This CDR3 spans 13 amino acids. V dropped 1 base and J dropped 2; count of bases not matched to a gene: 2. The CDR3 reads CAWSGAGAYEQYF. The DNA of the CDR3 is TGTGCCTGGAGTGGGGCGGGGGCCTACGAGCAGTACTTC.

The V and J genes are TRBV2 and TRBJ1-2; TRBD1 matches 9 bases. This CDR3 spans 14 amino acids. Germline trimming cut 6 bases from V and 5 bases from J; bases unmatched to any gene: 7. Germline lookup yields CDR1 SNHLY and CDR2 FYNNEI. The CDR3 is CASRLDRGRYGYTF. In nucleotides, the CDR3 is TGTGCCAGCAGGCTCGACAGGGGGAGGTATGGCTACACCTTC. The full variable domain, in which reference TRBV2 and TRBJ1-2 provide the parts outside the CDR3, is EPEVTQTPSHQVTQMGQEVILRCVPISNHLYFYWYRQILGQKVEFLVSFYNNEISEKSEIFDDQFSVERPDGSNFTLKIRSTKLEDSAMYFCASRLDRGRYGYTFGSGTRLTVV.

The chain is built from TRBV9 and TRBJ2-3, with a weak D call TRBD1 (5 bases). From germline, CDR1 is SGDLS and CDR2 YYNGEE. Trimming left V 1 base short and J 3 bases short, with 9 bases between. This CDR3 region has 14 residues. CDR3: CASSVSRVTDTQYF. CDR3 DNA sequence: TGTGCCAGCAGCGTAAGCAGGGTAACAGATACGCAGTATTTT.